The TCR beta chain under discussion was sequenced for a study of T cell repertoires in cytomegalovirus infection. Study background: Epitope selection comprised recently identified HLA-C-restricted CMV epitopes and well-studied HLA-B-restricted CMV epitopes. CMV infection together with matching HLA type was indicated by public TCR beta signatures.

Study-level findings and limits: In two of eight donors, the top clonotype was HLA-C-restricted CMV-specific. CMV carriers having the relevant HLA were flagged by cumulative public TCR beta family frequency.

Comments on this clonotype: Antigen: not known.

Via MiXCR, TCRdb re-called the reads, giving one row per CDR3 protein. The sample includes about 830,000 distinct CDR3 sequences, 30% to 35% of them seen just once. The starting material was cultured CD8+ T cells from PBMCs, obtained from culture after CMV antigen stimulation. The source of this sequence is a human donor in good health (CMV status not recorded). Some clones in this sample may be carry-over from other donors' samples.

The CDR3 spells CASSEVRGGNYGYTF. CDR3 DNA sequence: TGTGCCAGCAGTGAGGTCAGGGGTGGGAACTATGGCTACACCTTC. The J gene is TRBJ1-2, the V gene TRBV2, with D possibly being TRBD1 (6 bases). Trimming stripped 3 bases from V and 2 bases from J, with 13 bases between. Per germline, CDR1 SNHLY and CDR2 FYNNEI. The CDR3 loop spans 15 amino acids.